This T cell receptor beta chain was retrieved from a study of blood T cell repertoires in COVID-19. Overall study context: Specimens from acute and convalescent COVID-19 originated in the United States, Italy and Spain.

As processed by the authors: Estimates of nucleated cell counts were drawn from the amplification of reference gene primers. This table comes from immunoSEQ multiplex PCR, and its TCRdb copy is limited to in-frame clones, with some not included. From that table come the V and J calls and clone size; the DNA was used to work out D and trimming. The sample has roughly 160,000 clones, approximately 91% seen once. This clone was detected only once. The germline CDR1 and CDR2 sequences are LNHDA and SQIVND (reference sequence). Unmatched junction bases numbered 10, after V lost 4 bases and J lost 4 bases. CDR3 length equals 15 residues.

Sequencing input: peripheral blood. The V and J genes are TRBV19 and TRBJ2-7, with 7 bases matching TRBD1. The source is a man younger than 35 with COVID-19, enrolled during active disease. CDR3 in DNA: TGTGCCAGTAGTAGTTGGGGACAGCCAACATACGAGCAGTACTTC. The encoded protein is CASSSWGQPTYEQYF.